This entry lists 5 T cell receptor beta chains sequenced from one sample in a study of blood T cell repertoires in COVID-19 (dated by TCRdb to about 2020). The library came from the immunoSEQ multiplex PCR assay. Held by TCRdb, this immuneACCESS table contains in-frame sequences only and omits some clones. Under half of the omission traces to an unresolved V gene where checked; the cause of the rest is unknown. This sample is represented by about 180,000 clones; about 80% of them were singletons. The biggest ten clones account for 26% of the sample. The sample comprised peripheral blood. Receptor source: a woman aged 70-85 years with acute or convalescent COVID-19.

The V call is TRBV30, the J call TRBJ1-1, with 9 bases lining up with TRBD1. CDR1 GTSNPN and CDR2 SVGIG come from the germline V gene (reference sequence). The CDR3 extends over 12 amino acids. J was trimmed by 10 bases and V by 0 bases; bases with no gene match: 3. This chain's CDR3 is CAWSVGTGRAFF. The CDR3 nucleotides read TGTGCCTGGAGTGTTGGGACAGGGCGAGCTTTCTTT.

CDR3 sequence (DNA): TGCGCCAGCAGCTTGGAGGGGGTCTCTGGAAACACCATATATTTT. It yields the protein CASSLEGVSGNTIYF. The chain has TRBV5-1 and TRBJ1-3, with D perhaps matching TRBD1 (6 bases). V was cut by 0 bases and J by 0 bases, with 7 bases left in between. The CDR3 runs 15 residues. Germline-derived CDR1 and CDR2 are SGHRS and YFSETQ. Full variable domain (rest looked up from reference TRBV5-1 and TRBJ1-3): KAGVTQTPRYLIKTRGQQVTLSCSPISGHRSVSWYQQTPGQGLQFLFEYFSETQRNKGNFPGRFSGRQFSNSRSEMNVSTLELGDSALYLCASSLEGVSGNTIYFGEGSWLTVV.

The rearrangement uses TRBV4-1 and TRBJ2-7, with 8 bases matching TRBD2. Germline V gives CDR1 MGHRA, CDR2 YSYEKL. The CDR3 consists of 18 residues. V lost 0 bases to trimming and J lost 3 bases; unmatched junction nucleotides: 13. The CDR3 region is CASSQEASGGTLYYEQYF. CDR3 nucleotides: TGCGCCAGCAGCCAAGAGGCCAGCGGGGGTACCCTCTACTACGAGCAGTACTTC.

The rearrangement links TRBV10-2 to TRBJ1-5; 7 bases line up with TRBD1. CDR1 is WSHSY and CDR2 is SAAADI in the germline V gene. J gave up 1 base and V 3 bases, and 3 bases lay outside the gene matches. The CDR3 has 15 amino acids. The CDR3 sequence is CASSDRTGSNQPQHF. The CDR3 DNA is TGCGCCAGCAGTGACCGGACAGGAAGCAATCAGCCCCAGCATTTT.

V is TRBV4-2 and J is TRBJ2-2; TRBD1 matches at 9 bases. There are 19 residues in the CDR3. Germline trimming cut 1 base from V and 3 bases from J; bases unmatched to any gene: 12. Germline values: CDR1 LGHNA, CDR2 YNFKEQ. The CDR3 DNA reads as TGTGCCAGCAGCCAAGGCGCCGGGACAGGGAGCTTCGACACCGGGGAGCTGTTTTTT. This codes for CASSQGAGTGSFDTGELFF.